This T cell receptor beta chain was identified during a study of cytomegalovirus exposure and HLA in healthy donors. Overall study context: A later analysis reported the 90 to 150 validation repertoires used the same platform as the approximately 650 first-cohort repertoires. General study points: There were approximately 150 TCR beta chains listed as cytomegalovirus-associated.

While the first cohort had 650 to 850 subjects, the donors belonged to the separate validation cohort of roughly 130 subjects. Only in-frame clones appear in the TCRdb table, and some are missing; sequencing was by immunoSEQ multiplex PCR. The sample includes about 220,000 clones, around 88% of them seen just once. A word on this clone: Its antigen remains unknown.

The CDR3 runs 12 residues. The V and J ends lost 2 bases and 8 bases respectively, with 6 bases between them. Sequenced sample: PBMCs. This clonotype originated in a woman between 18 and 29 years old in good health and CMV-seronegative. The chain joins TRBV23-1 to TRBJ1-4; D perhaps matches TRBD1 (6 bases). TRBV23-1 carries the ORF label, with uncertain function. CDR3 sequence (DNA): TGCGCCAGCAGTCAAGGGGGCGAAAAACTGTTTTTT. This gives the protein CASSQGGEKLFF.